What follows are 3 T cell receptor beta chains derived from one specimen sequenced in a study of T-cell reconstitution after alpha-beta-depleted transplantation in children (TCRdb year 2016). Libraries were made using PCR. The sequencer listed for this sample is Illumina HiSeq 2500. Molecular barcoding was employed in the preparation of TCR libraries, with unique molecular identifiers being used to normalize TCRbeta repertoire quantification. TCRdb reran the public reads through fastp at Q25 and MiXCR, keeping productive beta chains. Entries that share a CDR3 protein sequence are merged under the most common genes and DNA. This sample comprises under 350,000 distinct CDR3 sequences, more than 9% of them detected only once. 9.5% to 13% of the sample is in the top ten clones. The sequencing here drew on PBMCs from the stem cell graft donor, taken from the stem cell graft. These receptors all stem from a human donor who donated a stem cell graft to a child with SCID.

This clonotype appeared a few times. The V gene is TRBV6-9, the J gene TRBJ1-3, with unresolved D. Between the trimmed V and J ends, which lost 2 bases and 0 bases, there was a span of 11 bases. CDR3 length equals 16 residues. Germline assignment: CDR1 MNHGY and CDR2 SVAAGI. The CDR3 nucleotides are TGTGCCAGCAGTTATAGCCCGGTTAGCTCTGGAAACACCATATATTTT. Translating it yields CASSYSPVSSGNTIYF.

In this sample, this clonotype turned up many times. This chain links TRBV12-3 or TRBV12-4 with TRBJ2-1; D may be TRBD2 (6 bases). The CDR3 consists of 16 residues. Trimming removed 6 bases from V and 2 bases from J, with 17 bases in between. CDR3 nucleotides: TGTGCCAGCAGCCAACTCCGGGACTTTACCTACAATGAGCAGTTCTTC. This codes for CASSQLRDFTYNEQFF.

The chain uses TRBV12-5 and TRBJ2-5; the D gene is possibly TRBD1 (5 bases). Trimming removed 1 base from V and 4 bases from J, with 13 bases in between. The CDR3 runs 15 residues. CDR1 is LGHNT, CDR2 FRNRAP, per germline. CDR3 nucleotide sequence: TGTGCTAGTGGTTTGGACCAGGGCACGGGAGAGACCCAGTACTTC. Residues: CASGLDQGTGETQYF.